Described below is a single TCR beta chain sequence and its context. This sample stems from a study of OX40 agonist ivuxolimab in advanced cancers. This CDR3 is built from 13 residues. The V segment lost 5 bases and the J segment 2 bases; nucleotides outside the gene matches: 2. From germline, CDR1 is SGHTA and CDR2 FQGNSA. The table came from immunoSEQ multiplex PCR; TCRdb's copy has only in-frame clones and leaves some out. The data show roughly 70,000 clones, about 85% seen once. The chain couples TRBV7-2 to TRBJ1-2; 7 bases align to TRBD1. The sample was CD4+ or CD8+ T cells sorted from blood, taken in a trial of the OX40 agonist ivuxolimab. The origin of this receptor is an adult with an advanced solid tumor such as melanoma, head and neck, liver or kidney cancer. The CDR3 is CASSEGQNYGYTF. CDR3 sequence (DNA): TGTGCCAGCAGCGAGGGACAGAACTATGGCTACACCTTC.